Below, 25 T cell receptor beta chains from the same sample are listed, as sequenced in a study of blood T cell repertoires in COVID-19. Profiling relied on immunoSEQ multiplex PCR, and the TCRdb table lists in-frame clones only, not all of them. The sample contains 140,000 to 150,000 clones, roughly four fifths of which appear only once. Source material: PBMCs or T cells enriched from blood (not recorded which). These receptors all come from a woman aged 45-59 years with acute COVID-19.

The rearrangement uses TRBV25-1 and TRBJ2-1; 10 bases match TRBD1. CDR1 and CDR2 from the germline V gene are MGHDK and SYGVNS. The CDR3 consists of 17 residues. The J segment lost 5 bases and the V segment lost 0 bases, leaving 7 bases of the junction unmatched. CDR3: CASSEYLGQGRNNEQFF. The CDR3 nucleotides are TGTGCCAGCAGTGAATATCTGGGACAGGGGCGCAACAATGAGCAGTTCTTC. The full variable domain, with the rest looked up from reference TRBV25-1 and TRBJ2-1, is EADIYQTPRYLVIGTGKKITLECSQTMGHDKMYWYQQDPGMELHLIHYSYGVNSTEKGDLSSESTVSRIRTEHFPLTLESARPSHTSQYLCASSEYLGQGRNNEQFFGPGTRLTVL.

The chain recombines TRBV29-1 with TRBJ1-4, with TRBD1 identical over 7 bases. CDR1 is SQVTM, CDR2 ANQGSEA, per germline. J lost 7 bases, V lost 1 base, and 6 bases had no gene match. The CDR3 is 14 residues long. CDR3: CSVEVEGAAEKLFF. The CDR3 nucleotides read TGCAGCGTTGAAGTTGAGGGGGCGGCTGAAAAACTGTTTTTT.

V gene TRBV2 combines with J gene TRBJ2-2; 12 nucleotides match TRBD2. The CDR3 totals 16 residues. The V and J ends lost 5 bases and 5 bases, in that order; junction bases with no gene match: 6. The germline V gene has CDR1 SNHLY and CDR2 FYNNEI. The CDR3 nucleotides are TGTGCCAGCAGTACGAGACTAGCGGGAGATACCGGGGAGCTGTTTTTT. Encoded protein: CASSTRLAGDTGELFF.

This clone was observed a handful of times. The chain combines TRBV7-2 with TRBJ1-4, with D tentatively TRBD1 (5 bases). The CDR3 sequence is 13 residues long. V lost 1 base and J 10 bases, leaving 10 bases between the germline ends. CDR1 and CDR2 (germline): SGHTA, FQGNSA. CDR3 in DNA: TGTGCCAGCAGCTTAGATCAGGGCGGAAAACTGTTTTTT. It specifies CASSLDQGGKLFF.

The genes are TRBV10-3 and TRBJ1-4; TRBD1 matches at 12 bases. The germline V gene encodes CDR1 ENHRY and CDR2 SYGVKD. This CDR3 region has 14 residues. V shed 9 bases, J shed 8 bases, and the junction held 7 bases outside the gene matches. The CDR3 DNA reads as TGTGCCATAGGGGACAGGGGGCGGGGAGAAAAACTGTTTTTT. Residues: CAIGDRGRGEKLFF.

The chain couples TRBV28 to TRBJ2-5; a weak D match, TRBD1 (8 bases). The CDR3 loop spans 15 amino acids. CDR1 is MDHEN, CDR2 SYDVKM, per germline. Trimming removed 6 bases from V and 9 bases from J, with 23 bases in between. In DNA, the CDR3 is TGTGCCAGCAGAGGGGGAGGGACAGGCCCTAGGGCCCAGTACTTC. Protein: CASRGGGTGPRAQYF. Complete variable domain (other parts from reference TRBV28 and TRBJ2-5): DVKVTQSSRYLVKRTGEKVFLECVQDMDHENMFWYRQDPGLGLRLIYFSYDVKMKEKGDIPEGYSVSREKKERFSLILESASTNQTSMYLCASRGGGTGPRAQYFGPGTRLLVL.

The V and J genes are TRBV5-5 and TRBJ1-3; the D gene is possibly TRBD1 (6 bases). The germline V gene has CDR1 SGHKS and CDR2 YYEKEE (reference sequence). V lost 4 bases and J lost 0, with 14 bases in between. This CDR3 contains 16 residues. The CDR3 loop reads CASSGGGQPSGNTIYF. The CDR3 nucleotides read TGTGCCAGCAGCGGGGGCGGACAGCCCTCTGGAAACACCATATATTTT.

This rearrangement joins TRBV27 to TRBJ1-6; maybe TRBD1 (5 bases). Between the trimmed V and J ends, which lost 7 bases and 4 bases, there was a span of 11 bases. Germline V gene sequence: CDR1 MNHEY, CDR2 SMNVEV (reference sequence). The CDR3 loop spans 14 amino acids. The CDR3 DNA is TGTGCCAGCATGACAGTTAGGTATAATTCACCCCTCCACTTT. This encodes CASMTVRYNSPLHF.

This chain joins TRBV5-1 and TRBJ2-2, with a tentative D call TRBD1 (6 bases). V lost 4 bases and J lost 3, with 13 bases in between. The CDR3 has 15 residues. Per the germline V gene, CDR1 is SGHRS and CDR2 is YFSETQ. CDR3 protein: CASSPGQLYTGELFF. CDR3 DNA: TGCGCCAGCAGCCCCGGACAGTTATACACCGGGGAGCTGTTTTTT.

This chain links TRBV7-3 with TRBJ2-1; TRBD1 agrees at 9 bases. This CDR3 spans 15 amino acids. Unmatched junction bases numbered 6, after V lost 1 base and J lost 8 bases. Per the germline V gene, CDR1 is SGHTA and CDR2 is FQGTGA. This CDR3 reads CASSLRTGEGHEQFF. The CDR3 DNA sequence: TGTGCCAGCAGCTTAAGGACAGGGGAGGGTCATGAGCAGTTCTTC.

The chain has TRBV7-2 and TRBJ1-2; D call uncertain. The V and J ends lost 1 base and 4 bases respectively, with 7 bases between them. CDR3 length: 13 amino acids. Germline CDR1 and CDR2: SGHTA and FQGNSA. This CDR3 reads CASSLGSLYGYTF. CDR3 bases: TGTGCCAGCAGCTTAGGTTCCCTCTATGGCTACACCTTC.

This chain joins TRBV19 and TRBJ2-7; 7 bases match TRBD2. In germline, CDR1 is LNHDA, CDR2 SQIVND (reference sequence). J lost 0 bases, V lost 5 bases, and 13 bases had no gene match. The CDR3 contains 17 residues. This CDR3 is CASSQSSRRGSSYEQYF. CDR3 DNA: TGTGCCAGTAGTCAAAGCAGTCGGCGCGGGAGCTCCTACGAGCAGTACTTC.

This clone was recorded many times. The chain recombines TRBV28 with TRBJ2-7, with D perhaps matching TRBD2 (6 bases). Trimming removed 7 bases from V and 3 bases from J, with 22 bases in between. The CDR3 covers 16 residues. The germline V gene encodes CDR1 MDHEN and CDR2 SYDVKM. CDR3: CASTQADPEGLYEQYF. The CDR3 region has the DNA TGTGCCAGCACCCAAGCTGACCCGGAGGGCCTCTACGAGCAGTACTTC.

The CDR3 here is CASSRKGLADEQYF. CDR3 in DNA: TGTGCCAGCAGCCGGAAGGGACTAGCAGACGAGCAGTACTTC. The chain links TRBV4-2 to TRBJ2-7; 9 nucleotides match TRBD2. CDR1 is LGHNA, CDR2 YNFKEQ, per germline. Trimming took 4 bases from V and 5 from J; bases not matched to a gene: 6. This CDR3 comprises 14 residues.

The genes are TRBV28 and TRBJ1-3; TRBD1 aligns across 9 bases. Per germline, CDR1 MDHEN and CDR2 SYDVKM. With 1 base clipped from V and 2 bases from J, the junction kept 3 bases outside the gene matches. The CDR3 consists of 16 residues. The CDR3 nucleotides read TGTGCCAGCAGTTTATCCGGGACAGGGACTGGAAACACCATATATTTT. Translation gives CASSLSGTGTGNTIYF.

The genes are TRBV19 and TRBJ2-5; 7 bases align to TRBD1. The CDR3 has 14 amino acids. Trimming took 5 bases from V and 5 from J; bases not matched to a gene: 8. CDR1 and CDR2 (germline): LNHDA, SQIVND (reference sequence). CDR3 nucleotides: TGTGCCAGTAGTCCAGGGGGAGTCGGGGAGACCCAGTACTTC. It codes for CASSPGGVGETQYF.

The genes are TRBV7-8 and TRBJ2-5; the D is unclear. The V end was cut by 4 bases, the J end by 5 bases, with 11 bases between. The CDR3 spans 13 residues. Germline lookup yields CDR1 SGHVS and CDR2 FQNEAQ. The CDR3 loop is CASSSSVRETQYF. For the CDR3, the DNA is TGTGCCAGCAGCTCATCGGTACGGGAGACCCAGTACTTC.

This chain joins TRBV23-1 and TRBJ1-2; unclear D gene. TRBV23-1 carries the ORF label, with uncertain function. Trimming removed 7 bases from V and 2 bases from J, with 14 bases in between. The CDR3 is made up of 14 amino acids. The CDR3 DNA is TGCGCCAGCACCATAGGAGGGTTAAACTATGGCTACACCTTC. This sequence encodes CASTIGGLNYGYTF.

The CDR3 loop reads CATEHPGLPDYEQYF. CDR3 coding DNA: TGTGCCACGGAACACCCGGGACTACCGGACTACGAGCAGTACTTC. The rearrangement joins TRBV10-3 to TRBJ2-7; 7 bases map to TRBD2. V was pared by 10 bases and J by 3 bases, with 15 bases of the junction left unmatched. Germline CDR1 ENHRY, CDR2 SYGVKD. This CDR3 spans 15 amino acids.

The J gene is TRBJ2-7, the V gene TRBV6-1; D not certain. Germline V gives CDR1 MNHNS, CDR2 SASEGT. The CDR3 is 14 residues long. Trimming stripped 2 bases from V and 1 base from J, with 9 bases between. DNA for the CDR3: TGTGCCAGCAGTGAACTAGGCGGTTCCTACGAGCAGTACTTC. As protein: CASSELGGSYEQYF.

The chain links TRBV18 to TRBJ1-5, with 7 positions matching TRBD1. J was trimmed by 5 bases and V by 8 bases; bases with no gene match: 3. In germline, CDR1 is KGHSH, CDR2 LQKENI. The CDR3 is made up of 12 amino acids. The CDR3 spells CASRGTDQPQHF. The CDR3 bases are TGTGCCAGCCGCGGGACAGATCAGCCCCAGCATTTT.

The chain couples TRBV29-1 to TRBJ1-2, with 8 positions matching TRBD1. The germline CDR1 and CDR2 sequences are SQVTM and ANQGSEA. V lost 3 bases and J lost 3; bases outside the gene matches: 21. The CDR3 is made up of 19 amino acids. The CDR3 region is CSVDRLPRDRKNSDYGYTF. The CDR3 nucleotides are TGCAGCGTTGATCGCCTGCCTCGGGACAGGAAAAATAGCGACTATGGCTACACCTTC.

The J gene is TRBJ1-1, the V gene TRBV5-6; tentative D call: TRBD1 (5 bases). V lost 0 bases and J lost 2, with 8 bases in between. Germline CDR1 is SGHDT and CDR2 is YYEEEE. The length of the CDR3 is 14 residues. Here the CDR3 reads CASSLGTQNTEAFF. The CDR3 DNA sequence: TGTGCCAGCAGCTTGGGGACACAAAACACTGAAGCTTTCTTT.

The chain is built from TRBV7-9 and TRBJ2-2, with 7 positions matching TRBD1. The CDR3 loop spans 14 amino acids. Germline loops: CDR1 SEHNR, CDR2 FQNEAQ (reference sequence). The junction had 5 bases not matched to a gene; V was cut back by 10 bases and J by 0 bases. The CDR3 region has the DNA TGTGCCACCTCCGGGACAGCGAACACCGGGGAGCTGTTTTTT. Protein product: CATSGTANTGELFF.

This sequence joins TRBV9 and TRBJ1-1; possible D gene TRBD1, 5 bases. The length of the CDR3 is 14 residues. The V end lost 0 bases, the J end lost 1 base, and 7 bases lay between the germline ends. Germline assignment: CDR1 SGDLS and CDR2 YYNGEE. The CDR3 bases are TGTGCCAGCAGCGTAGGACAGTCGAACACTGAAGCTTTCTTT. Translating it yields CASSVGQSNTEAFF.